A single sample is the source of the 12 T cell receptor beta chains below, sequenced in a study of blood T cells in healthy people across ages. A sample-barcoded 5' primer and a J-beta primer mix were used in a second PCR of roughly 7 to 11 cycles. TCRdb passed the 5' RACE reads through MiXCR, listing each CDR3 protein once. The table has roughly 1,500,000 distinct CDR3 sequences, approximately 42% seen once. Source material: blood. These receptor sequences come from a woman younger than 35 in good health.

The J gene is TRBJ2-1, the V gene TRBV12-3 or TRBV12-4, with a tentative D call TRBD1 (5 bases). This CDR3 contains 12 residues. V was shortened by 8 bases and J by 5 bases, with 10 bases between the two germline ends. As DNA, the CDR3 is TGTGCCAGCGCAGGGTTCAACAATGAGCAGTTCTTC. It encodes CASAGFNNEQFF.

This clonotype has a handful of counts. The DNA of the CDR3 is TGCAGTGCTAGAGATCCCCAGACAGCCCAAGAGACCCAGTACTTC. This sequence encodes CSARDPQTAQETQYF. The gene calls are TRBV20-1 and TRBJ2-5, with D possibly matching TRBD1 (5 bases). The CDR3 consists of 15 residues. The V gene lost 0 bases and the J gene lost 1 base, with 12 bases spanning the gap. Germline CDR1 and CDR2: DFQATT and SNEGSKA (reference sequence).

The chain is built from TRBV12-3 or TRBV12-4 and TRBJ1-2; weak D call: TRBD1 (5 bases). There are 18 residues in the CDR3. The V and J ends lost 7 bases and 5 bases respectively, with 29 bases between them. For the CDR3, the DNA is TGTGCCAGCACTCGTGGGGGGGTTAGGCCCCGTCGAAGTTATGGCTACACCTTC. Translated: CASTRGGVRPRRSYGYTF.

This chain connects TRBV9 to TRBJ2-3; D is unresolved. Per germline, CDR1 SGDLS and CDR2 YYNGEE. Deletions cut 3 bases from V and 4 bases from J, with 12 bases between. The CDR3 contains 14 residues. Here the CDR3 reads CASSAPRPPDTQYF. CDR3 nucleotides: TGTGCCAGCAGCGCCCCCCGTCCCCCAGATACGCAGTATTTT.

The rearrangement joins TRBV20-1 to TRBJ2-1, with TRBD2 matching 9 bases. CDR1 DFQATT and CDR2 SNEGSKA come from the germline V gene (reference sequence). V lost 6 bases, J lost 10 bases, and 10 bases stayed unmatched. The CDR3 totals 13 residues. In DNA, the CDR3 is TGCAGTGCGAACCTAGCGGGGATACGCGAGCAGTTCTTC. Translated: CSANLAGIREQFF.

V gene TRBV6-1 combines with J gene TRBJ1-1; TRBD1 might be the D (6 bases). The germline V gene has CDR1 MNHNS and CDR2 SASEGT. V was cut by 5 bases and J by 11 bases, with 15 bases left in between. The CDR3 runs to 12 residues. The CDR3 loop reads CASSLYQGLAFF. The CDR3 region has the DNA TGTGCCAGCAGTCTTTACCAGGGGTTGGCTTTCTTT.

V gene TRBV28 combines with J gene TRBJ1-2, with D hard to call. The length of the CDR3 is 13 residues. Trimming pared 10 bases from V and 8 bases from J, leaving 20 bases between. Germline-derived CDR1 and CDR2 are MDHEN and SYDVKM. The CDR3 bases are TGTGCCATTGCGAGCGCTTCCCTGTGGGGCTACACCTTC. It translates to CAIASASLWGYTF.

The chain combines TRBV7-3 with TRBJ2-2; 7 nucleotides agree with TRBD1. The CDR3 length is 17 residues. J lost 4 bases, V lost 6 bases, and 14 bases had no gene match. Germline assignment: CDR1 SGHTA and CDR2 FQGTGA. The CDR3 here is CASRTKPGTVRTGELFF. DNA of the CDR3: TGTGCCAGCAGGACAAAACCCGGGACAGTTCGCACCGGGGAGCTGTTTTTT. Looking up the rest from reference TRBV7-3 and TRBJ2-2 gives the full variable domain: GAGVSQTPSNKVTEKGKYVELRCDPISGHTALYWYRQSLGQGPEFLIYFQGTGAADDSGLPNDRFFAVRPEGSVSTLKIQRTERGDSAVYLCASRTKPGTVRTGELFFGEGSRLTVL.

The chain employs TRBV5-1 and TRBJ2-5, with 10 nucleotides matching TRBD2. Germline CDR1 reads SGHRS; CDR2 reads YFSETQ. Losses at the gene ends were 4 bases for V and 3 bases for J; bases not matched to a gene: 6. The length of the CDR3 is 15 residues. The CDR3 loop reads CASSGSSGGEETQYF. CDR3 coding DNA: TGCGCCAGCAGCGGCTCTAGCGGGGGAGAAGAGACCCAGTACTTC.

The rearrangement links TRBV12-3 or TRBV12-4 to TRBJ2-2, with TRBD1 identical over 7 bases. Trimming removed 7 bases from V and 5 bases from J; junction bases left unmatched: 7. The CDR3 consists of 14 residues. The chain's CDR3 is CASTETGKTGELFF. The CDR3 nucleotides read TGTGCCAGCACCGAGACAGGGAAGACCGGGGAGCTGTTTTTT.

CDR3 protein: CASNSGAFGYTF. The CDR3 DNA follows: TGTGCCAGCAACTCGGGGGCGTTCGGCTACACCTTC. The chain has TRBV3-1 and TRBJ1-2, with D possibly being TRBD1 (6 bases). Germline V CDR1 and CDR2: LGHDT, YNNKEL (reference sequence). Trimming removed 7 bases from V and 8 bases from J, with 14 bases in between. This CDR3 spans 12 amino acids.

Comments on this clonotype: At one end, the junction sequence differs from germline, possibly due to a read error. The gene calls are TRBV28 and TRBJ1-5; D is perhaps TRBD1 (5 bases). CDR3 length: 16 amino acids. Germline CDR1 is MDHEN and CDR2 is SYDVKM. The CDR3 nucleotides read TGTGCCAACAGTTCCTTAGAGGAAGGGGGCAATCAGCCCCAGCATTTT. Its protein is CANSSLEEGGNQPQHF.